This TCR beta chain derives from a study of T cells after yellow fever vaccination. Study-wide findings and caveats: By day 5 rather than day 15, the secondary response had peaked, though it was weaker. A large majority of primary-vaccination clones showed up again after the booster (about 97% CD4, roughly 88% CD8).

V was clipped by 4 bases and J by 3 bases, with 13 bases between them. CDR3 size: 14 residues. Per the germline V gene, CDR1 is SGHRS and CDR2 is YFSETQ. MiXCR was run by TCRdb on the 5' RACE reads, yielding one entry per CDR3 protein. The sample lists 300,000 to 350,000 distinct CDR3 sequences, 3.5% to 5% occurring once. In the case of this clonotype: The antigen remains unidentified.

This receptor was identified in a young man who received the YFV17D yellow fever vaccine. The V call is TRBV5-1, the J call TRBJ2-5; the D gene is possibly TRBD1 (6 bases). Source: PBMCs, taken 15 days after the yellow fever booster vaccination. Written as DNA, the CDR3 is TGCGCCAGCAGCATCCGGGACACAGAAGAGACCCAGTACTTC. Translating gives CASSIRDTEETQYF. Combining the CDR3 with reference TRBV5-1 and TRBJ2-5 gives the whole variable domain KAGVTQTPRYLIKTRGQQVTLSCSPISGHRSVSWYQQTPGQGLQFLFEYFSETQRNKGNFPGRFSGRQFSNSRSEMNVSTLELGDSALYLCASSIRDTEETQYFGPGTRLLVL.